The 20 T cell receptor beta chains in this list originate from one sample, sequenced in a study of T cell repertoires in cytomegalovirus infection. TCRdb reprocessed the reads with MiXCR, giving one entry per CDR3 protein. The sample records some 920,000 distinct CDR3 sequences, about a third being singletons. These receptors have no known antigen. This specimen consisted of cultured CD8+ T cells from PBMCs, obtained from culture after CMV antigen stimulation. The receptors come from a human donor in good health (CMV status not recorded). Some clones in this sample may be carry-over from other donors' samples.

This clonotype was picked up many times. The chain combines TRBV29-1 with TRBJ2-3; D may correspond to TRBD1 or TRBD2 (5 bases each). Trimming shortened V by 4 bases and J by 6 bases, and 5 bases separated the two germline ends. Germline CDR1 and CDR2: SQVTM and ANQGSEA. CDR3 length: 10 residues. CDR3 sequence (DNA): TGCAGCGTTGGGGGGGATACGCAGTATTTT. Its protein product is CSVGGDTQYF.

The chain combines TRBV3-1 with TRBJ1-4; D might be TRBD1 (5 bases). The CDR3 length is 18 residues. Trimming cost V 0 bases and J 6 bases, with 20 bases left between them. The germline gives CDR1 LGHDT, CDR2 YNNKEL (reference sequence). In DNA form, the CDR3 reads TGTGCCAGCAGCCAAGATGGGAGTGACGCCGGAGGGGATGAAAAACTGTTTTTT. It codes for CASSQDGSDAGGDEKLFF. Full variable domain (outside the CDR3, taken from reference TRBV3-1 and TRBJ1-4): DTAVSQTPKYLVTQMGNDKSIKCEQNLGHDTMYWYKQDSKKFLKIMFSYNNKELIINETVPNRFSPKSPDKAHLNLHINSLELGDSAVYFCASSQDGSDAGGDEKLFFGSGTQLSVL.

The genes are TRBV12-3 or TRBV12-4 and TRBJ1-3; TRBD1 matches at 8 bases. The V gene end was trimmed by 3 bases and the J gene end by 5 bases; junction bases not matched to a gene: 3. The CDR3 has 14 amino acids. CDR3 sequence: CASSLDRARNTIYF. DNA of the CDR3: TGTGCCAGCAGTTTGGACAGGGCGAGAAACACCATATATTTT.

The table lists this clonotype with many counts. The rearrangement links TRBV7-6 to TRBJ2-5; D is ambiguous. The CDR3 spans 12 residues. CDR1 and CDR2 from the germline V gene are SGHVS and FNYEAQ. V was pared by 1 base and J by 3 bases, with 3 bases between. CDR3 loop: CASSLVEETQYF. As DNA, the CDR3 is TGTGCCAGCAGCTTAGTAGAAGAGACCCAGTACTTC.

This clonotype was recorded a few times. This chain joins TRBV4-1 and TRBJ2-1; D call uncertain. V lost 3 bases and J 0 bases, leaving 9 bases between the germline ends. CDR3 size: 15 residues. CDR1 is MGHRA and CDR2 is YSYEKL in the germline V gene. CDR3 protein: CASSQLLSSYNEQFF. CDR3 nucleotides: TGCGCCAGCAGCCAGCTACTTAGCTCCTACAATGAGCAGTTCTTC.

This chain uses TRBV7-6 with TRBJ2-7, with D perhaps matching TRBD1 or TRBD2 (6 bases each). The CDR3 covers 15 residues. With 5 bases removed from V and 2 bases from J, the gap between germline ends came to 16 bases. Germline V gene sequence: CDR1 SGHVS, CDR2 FNYEAQ. In nucleotides, the CDR3 is TGTGCCAGCAGCCCAAGGGGGGAACAAGCCTACGAGCAGTACGTC. It codes for CASSPRGEQAYEQYV.

This sequence joins TRBV27 and TRBJ1-5; 9 positions match TRBD1. V was clipped by 5 bases and J by 5 bases; unmatched bases: 4. The CDR3 has 14 residues. In germline, CDR1 is MNHEY, CDR2 SMNVEV (reference sequence). CDR3 DNA: TGTGCCAGCAGTACAGGGGGCGGGTATCAGCCCCAGCATTTT. Translation: CASSTGGGYQPQHF.

This clonotype was counted ten times or more. The rearrangement joins TRBV12-3 or TRBV12-4 to TRBJ2-1, with a tentative D call TRBD2 (6 bases). There are 15 residues in the CDR3. Between the trimmed V and J ends, which lost 5 bases and 2 bases, there was a span of 13 bases. Here the CDR3 reads CASSPSGTPYNEQFF. CDR3 nucleotides: TGTGCCAGCAGTCCCTCCGGGACTCCCTACAATGAGCAGTTCTTC.

The CDR3 nucleotides are TGTGCTAGTGGTCCCGGTAGTGAAGCTTTCTTT. This translates into CASGPGSEAFF. The V gene is TRBV12-5, the J gene TRBJ1-1; D not resolved. CDR3 size: 11 residues. Between the trimmed V and J ends, which lost 5 bases and 7 bases, there was a span of 8 bases. Germline V gene sequence: CDR1 LGHNT, CDR2 FRNRAP.

The rearrangement uses TRBV5-5 and TRBJ1-2; TRBD1 is a possible D gene (5 bases). CDR3 length equals 16 residues. Trimming stripped 1 base from V and 6 bases from J, with 19 bases between. CDR1 is SGHKS, CDR2 YYEKEE, per germline (reference sequence). The CDR3 DNA follows: TGTGCCAGCAGCTTGCATGAACAGGACCTAATAAATGGCTACACCTTC. It yields the protein CASSLHEQDLINGYTF. Supplemented by reference TRBV5-5 and TRBJ1-2, the full variable domain reads DAGVTQSPTHLIKTRGQQVTLRCSPISGHKSVSWYQQVLGQGPQFIFQYYEKEERGRGNFPDRFSARQFPNYSSELNVNALLLGDSALYLCASSLHEQDLINGYTFGSGTRLTVV.

CDR3 coding DNA: TGTGCCAGCAGCCATACAGGGTCGGACGCCGGGGAGCTGTTTTTT. Protein: CASSHTGSDAGELFF. The chain recombines TRBV7-6 with TRBJ2-2; tentative D call: TRBD1 (6 bases). V was pared by 5 bases and J by 6 bases, with 16 bases between. Germline CDR1 reads SGHVS; CDR2 reads FNYEAQ. CDR3 size: 15 residues.

V is TRBV6-6 and J is TRBJ1-1; 7 bases align to TRBD1. The V gene's germline CDR1 is MNHNY and CDR2 SVGAGI (reference sequence). The CDR3 covers 13 residues. Trimming at V came to 6 bases and at J to 8 bases, leaving 9 bases not matched to a gene. CDR3 amino acids: CASSPQGPREAFF. Here the CDR3 DNA reads TGTGCCAGCAGCCCACAGGGGCCCAGGGAAGCTTTCTTT.

The V and J genes are TRBV14 and TRBJ1-2, with D tentatively TRBD1 (5 bases). V lost 0 bases and J 8 bases, leaving 13 bases between the germline ends. This CDR3 has 14 amino acids. The germline V gene encodes CDR1 SGHDN and CDR2 FVKESK. In nucleotides, the CDR3 is TGTGCCAGCAGCCAAGACTCGGCAGGGAGAGGCTACACCTTC. Amino acids: CASSQDSAGRGYTF.

This clonotype was detected only a few times. The rearrangement links TRBV20-1 to TRBJ1-1, with D unclear. Germline CDR1 DFQATT, CDR2 SNEGSKA (reference sequence). V lost 3 bases and J 8 bases, leaving 7 bases between the germline ends. CDR3 length equals 10 residues. CDR3 nucleotides: TGCAGTGCTAGGAGGGTGGAAGCTTTCTTT. This gives the protein CSARRVEAFF.

In this sample, this clonotype turned up a few times. The chain employs TRBV27 and TRBJ1-6, with no clear D. Between the trimmed V and J ends, which lost 4 bases and 0 bases, there was a span of 7 bases. This CDR3 has 15 residues. Germline assignment: CDR1 MNHEY and CDR2 SMNVEV (reference sequence). This CDR3 reads CASSSPGSYNSPLHF. The CDR3 nucleotides are TGTGCCAGCAGTTCCCCGGGCTCCTATAATTCACCCCTCCACTTT.

In its sample, this clonotype was seen a few times. The chain employs TRBV15 and TRBJ2-1; 7 bases match TRBD2. CDR1 and CDR2 from the germline V gene are LNHNV and YYDKDF (reference sequence). The CDR3 consists of 15 residues. Losses at the gene ends were 5 bases for V and 2 bases for J; bases not matched to a gene: 6. The DNA for the CDR3 is TGTGCCACCAGCGGCTCCGGGACTACCTACAATGAGCAGTTCTTC. Amino acids: CATSGSGTTYNEQFF.

The sample holds one count of this clonotype. This chain links TRBV27 with TRBJ2-1; 9 bases line up with TRBD2. The germline CDR1 and CDR2 sequences are MNHEY and SMNVEV (reference sequence). CDR3 length: 18 residues. Unmatched junction bases numbered 15, after V lost 6 bases and J lost 3 bases. CDR3 sequence reads: CASSSPFSSAGGYNEQFF. For the CDR3, the DNA is TGTGCCAGCAGCTCTCCATTTAGTTCAGCGGGGGGCTACAATGAGCAGTTCTTC.

The V and J genes are TRBV7-9 and TRBJ1-2, with D maybe TRBD1 (6 bases). CDR1 is SEHNR, CDR2 FQNEAQ, per germline (reference sequence). V dropped 6 bases and J dropped 4 bases, with 21 bases sitting between them. The CDR3 has 16 residues. The CDR3 DNA reads TGTGCCAGCAGTCATTCCCGACAGGAGAATTTCTATGGCTACACCTTC. This translates into CASSHSRQENFYGYTF.

This clonotype was counted a single time. Germline and junction disagree at one end, which may indicate a read error. The J gene is TRBJ2-7, the V gene TRBV2, with D perhaps matching TRBD2 (6 bases). CDR1 SNHLY and CDR2 FYNNEI come from the germline V gene. The CDR3 sequence is 13 residues long. In nucleotides, the CDR3 is TGTGCCAGCAGTTGGGGGGTTCTCTACAAGCAGTACTTC. It specifies CASSWGVLYKQYF.

The chain couples TRBV15 to TRBJ1-4; D not certain. Germline V gives CDR1 LNHNV, CDR2 YYDKDF (reference sequence). The CDR3 totals 14 residues. V gave up 1 base and J gave up 5 bases, with 8 bases separating them. The CDR3 region is CATSRGTGNEKLFF. The CDR3 coding sequence is TGTGCCACCAGCAGAGGGACGGGGAATGAAAAACTGTTTTTT. Variable domain in full (rest from reference TRBV15 and TRBJ1-4): DAMVIQNPRYQVTQFGKPVTLSCSQTLNHNVMYWYQQKSSQAPKLLFHYYDKDFNNEADTPDNFQSRRPNTSFCFLDIRSPGLGDTAMYLCATSRGTGNEKLFFGSGTQLSVL.